The 15 T cell receptor beta chains below come from one sample, sequenced in a study of radiotherapy plus CTLA-4 blockade in lung cancer. Sequenced by immunoSEQ multiplex PCR; TCRdb stores in-frame clones only, minus some. The data show roughly 90,000 clones, 78% seen once. The sequencing used peripheral blood, collected from a patient treated with radiotherapy plus ipilimumab. The receptors stem from a human donor with non-small cell lung cancer who had a partial response to radiotherapy plus ipilimumab. Some clones in this sample may be carry-over from other donors' samples.

V usage is TRBV6-6 and J usage is TRBJ2-5; tentative D call: TRBD1 (6 bases). The V end lost 2 bases, the J end lost 4 bases, and 8 bases lay between the germline ends. The CDR3 covers 13 residues. Germline values: CDR1 MNHNY, CDR2 SVGAGI (reference sequence). CDR3 in amino acids: CASSYRRGETQYF. The DNA of the CDR3 is TGTGCCAGCAGTTACCGCAGGGGAGAGACCCAGTACTTC.

The rearrangement joins TRBV30 to TRBJ1-2, with TRBD1 identical over 9 bases. The trim removed 5 bases at V and 5 bases at J, leaving 15 bases unmatched. Germline V gene data show CDR1 as GTSNPN and CDR2 as SVGIG (reference sequence). The length of the CDR3 is 16 residues. The CDR3 sequence: CAWRKEGPGQGYGYTF. In DNA, the CDR3 is TGTGCCTGGCGCAAAGAGGGACCGGGACAGGGTTATGGCTACACCTTC.

This clone came up a few times. The chain joins TRBV7-2 to TRBJ1-2, with TRBD1 matching over 10 bases. V gave up 5 bases and J gave up 0 bases; unmatched junction bases: 3. Germline assignment: CDR1 SGHTA and CDR2 FQGNSA. This CDR3 contains 15 residues. The CDR3 coding sequence is TGTGCCAGCAGCGTGGGGACAGGGGCTAACTATGGCTACACCTTC. Amino acids: CASSVGTGANYGYTF.

CDR3 loop: CASSVGPRGEQYF. The CDR3 DNA is TGTGCCAGCAGTGTGGGTCCCCGAGGGGAGCAGTACTTC. V is TRBV2 and J is TRBJ2-7; TRBD2 might be the D (5 bases). Between the trimmed V and J ends, which lost 4 bases and 7 bases, there was a span of 14 bases. From germline, CDR1 is SNHLY and CDR2 FYNNEI. The CDR3 loop spans 13 amino acids.

Only a few counts were recorded for this clone. The chain combines TRBV4-3 with TRBJ1-1; TRBD1 agrees at 7 bases. The CDR3 consists of 16 residues. CDR1 and CDR2 (germline): LGHNA, YSLEER. V lost 4 bases and J lost 1; bases outside the gene matches: 9. The CDR3 reads CASSRGQGVRNTEAFF. CDR3 sequence (DNA): TGCGCCAGCAGCCGCGGGCAGGGGGTGAGGAACACTGAAGCTTTCTTT.

This clone was found a few times. V usage is TRBV10-1 and J usage is TRBJ2-4; 9 positions agree with TRBD1. Germline CDR1 WNHNN, CDR2 SYGVQD (reference sequence). This CDR3 is built from 13 residues. V lost 5 bases to trimming and J lost 9 bases; unmatched junction nucleotides: 5. The CDR3 protein is CASSPGTGTIQYF. CDR3 coding DNA: TGCGCCAGCAGTCCCGGGACAGGGACCATTCAGTACTTC.

The chain joins TRBV19 to TRBJ2-5; TRBD2 agrees at 12 bases. J gave up 5 bases and V 4 bases, and 14 bases lay outside the gene matches. Germline CDR1 LNHDA, CDR2 SQIVND (reference sequence). The CDR3 has 18 amino acids. The CDR3 nucleotides are TGTGCCAGTAGTACGGGACTAGCGGGTCTACAGCAAATGGAGACCCAGTACTTC. It codes for CASSTGLAGLQQMETQYF.

J is TRBJ1-6 and V is TRBV2; possibly TRBD1 for D (6 bases). V lost 6 bases and J lost 7, with 13 bases in between. The CDR3 loop spans 14 amino acids. The germline CDR1 and CDR2 sequences are SNHLY and FYNNEI. Here the CDR3 reads CASRTQGRNSPLHF. CDR3 nucleotide sequence: TGTGCCAGCAGGACACAGGGAAGGAATTCACCCCTCCACTTT.

The chain is built from TRBV29-1 and TRBJ2-3, with 8 nucleotides matching TRBD1. The CDR3 is 14 amino acids. The V segment lost 4 bases and the J segment 4 bases; nucleotides outside the gene matches: 7. CDR1 is SQVTM, CDR2 ANQGSEA, per germline. The CDR3 nucleotides read TGCAGCGTTGCCGCCCGGACAGGGCCAGATACGCAGTATTTT. Translation: CSVAARTGPDTQYF.

This chain uses TRBV7-3 with TRBJ2-3, with 10 bases that match TRBD2. The CDR3 is made up of 16 amino acids. The ends lost 4 bases at V and 2 bases at J; junction bases unmatched: 6. CDR1 and CDR2 (germline): SGHTA, FQGTGA. CDR3 bases: TGTGCCAGCAGCTCACAGAGCGGGAGGGCCACAGATACGCAGTATTTT. It translates to CASSSQSGRATDTQYF.

This clone was detected only once. The V gene is TRBV6-9, the J gene TRBJ2-1, with TRBD2 identical over 8 bases. Germline V gene lookup returns CDR1 MNHGY and CDR2 SVAAGI. V lost 7 bases and J lost 5; bases outside the gene matches: 10. The CDR3 totals 15 residues. The chain's CDR3 is CASNPAGVGDNEQFF. DNA of the CDR3: TGTGCCAGCAACCCAGCGGGGGTAGGCGACAATGAGCAGTTCTTC.

This clone appeared once. This chain joins TRBV2 and TRBJ2-5; 7 positions agree with TRBD2. This CDR3 has 17 amino acids. V gave up 0 bases and J gave up 1 base; unmatched junction bases: 8. Germline CDR1 SNHLY, CDR2 FYNNEI. CDR3 bases: TGTGCCAGCAGTGAAGCGCGGGGTAGCGGGCCCCAAGAGACCCAGTACTTC. The encoded protein is CASSEARGSGPQETQYF. The entire variable domain, with the rest obtained from reference TRBV2 and TRBJ2-5, is as follows: EPEVTQTPSHQVTQMGQEVILRCVPISNHLYFYWYRQILGQKVEFLVSFYNNEISEKSEIFDDQFSVERPDGSNFTLKIRSTKLEDSAMYFCASSEARGSGPQETQYFGPGTRLLVL.

For the CDR3, the DNA is TGTGCCAGCAGCGAACTAGCGGGAGAGACCCAGTACTTC. It specifies CASSELAGETQYF. The rearrangement joins TRBV7-9 to TRBJ2-5; 9 bases are a match to TRBD2. The CDR3 runs 13 residues. Looked up from germline, CDR1 is SEHNR and CDR2 is FQNEAQ (reference sequence). V dropped 5 bases and J dropped 4; count of bases not matched to a gene: 2.

The chain combines TRBV29-1 with TRBJ2-2, with D uncertain. This CDR3 has 12 residues. Trimming pared 6 bases from V and 3 bases from J, leaving 8 bases between. Germline CDR1 is SQVTM and CDR2 is ANQGSEA. CDR3 region: CSVRSYTGELFF. As DNA, the CDR3 is TGCAGCGTCCGGAGTTACACCGGGGAGCTGTTTTTT.

The chain combines TRBV4-2 with TRBJ2-1, with D tentatively TRBD2 (5 bases). Germline CDR1 LGHNA, CDR2 YNFKEQ. The CDR3 has 17 residues. The ends were cut back, 4 bases at V and 0 bases at J, with 16 bases in the middle. Here the CDR3 reads CASSPRGLESSYNEQFF. The CDR3 DNA sequence: TGTGCCAGCAGCCCACGAGGGCTGGAGAGCTCCTACAATGAGCAGTTCTTC.